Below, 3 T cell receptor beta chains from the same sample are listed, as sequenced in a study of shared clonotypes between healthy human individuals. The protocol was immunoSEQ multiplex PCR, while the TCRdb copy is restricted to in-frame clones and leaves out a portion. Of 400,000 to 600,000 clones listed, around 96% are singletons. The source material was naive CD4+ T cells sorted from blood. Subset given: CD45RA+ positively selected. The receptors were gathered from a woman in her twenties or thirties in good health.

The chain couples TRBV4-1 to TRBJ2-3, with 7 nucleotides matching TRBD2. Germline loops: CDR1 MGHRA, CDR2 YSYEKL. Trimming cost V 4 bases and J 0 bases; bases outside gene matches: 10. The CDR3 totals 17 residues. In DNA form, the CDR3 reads TGCGCCAGCAGCCGATTCAGCGGGACCGCTAGCACAGATACGCAGTATTTT. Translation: CASSRFSGTASTDTQYF.

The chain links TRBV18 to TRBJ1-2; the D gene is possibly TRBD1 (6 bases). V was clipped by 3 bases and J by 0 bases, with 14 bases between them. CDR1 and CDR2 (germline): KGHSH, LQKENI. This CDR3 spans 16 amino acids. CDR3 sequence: CASSPVAGDANYGYTF. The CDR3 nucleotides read TGTGCCAGCTCACCGGTGGCAGGGGATGCTAACTATGGCTACACCTTC.

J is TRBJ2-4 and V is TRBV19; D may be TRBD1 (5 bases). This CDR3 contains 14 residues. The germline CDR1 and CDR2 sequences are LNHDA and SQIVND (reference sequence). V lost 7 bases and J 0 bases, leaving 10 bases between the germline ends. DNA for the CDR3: TGTGCCAGTAAAGACAGCCTAGCCAAAAACATTCAGTACTTC. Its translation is CASKDSLAKNIQYF. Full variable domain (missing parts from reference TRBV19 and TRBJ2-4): DGGITQSPKYLFRKEGQNVTLSCEQNLNHDAMYWYRQDPGQGLRLIYYSQIVNDFQKGDIAEGYSVSREKKESFPLTVTSAQKNPTAFYLCASKDSLAKNIQYFGAGTRLSVL.